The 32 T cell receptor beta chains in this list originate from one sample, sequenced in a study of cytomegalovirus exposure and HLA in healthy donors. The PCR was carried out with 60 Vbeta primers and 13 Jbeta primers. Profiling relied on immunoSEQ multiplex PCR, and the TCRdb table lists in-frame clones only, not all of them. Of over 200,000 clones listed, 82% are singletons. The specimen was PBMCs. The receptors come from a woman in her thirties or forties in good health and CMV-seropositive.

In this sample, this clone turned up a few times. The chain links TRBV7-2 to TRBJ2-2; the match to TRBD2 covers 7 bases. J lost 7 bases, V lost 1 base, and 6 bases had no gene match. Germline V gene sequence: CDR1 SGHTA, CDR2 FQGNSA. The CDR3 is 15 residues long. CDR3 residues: CASSLDWRGNGELFF. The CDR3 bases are TGTGCCAGCAGCTTAGACTGGCGGGGGAACGGGGAGCTGTTTTTT.

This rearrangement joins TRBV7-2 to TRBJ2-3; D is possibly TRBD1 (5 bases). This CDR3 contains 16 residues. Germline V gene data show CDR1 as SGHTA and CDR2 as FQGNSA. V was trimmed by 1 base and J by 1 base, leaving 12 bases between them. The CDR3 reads CASSLGSGPGTDTQYF. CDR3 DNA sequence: TGTGCCAGCAGCTTAGGGTCAGGGCCAGGCACAGATACGCAGTATTTT.

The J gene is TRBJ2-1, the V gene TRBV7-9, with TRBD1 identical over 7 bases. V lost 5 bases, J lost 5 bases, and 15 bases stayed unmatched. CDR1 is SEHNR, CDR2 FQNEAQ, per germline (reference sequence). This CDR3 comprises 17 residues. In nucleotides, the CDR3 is TGTGCCAGCAGCCAAGCGGTCGACAGGGTAAAAGACAATGAGCAGTTCTTC. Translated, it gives CASSQAVDRVKDNEQFF.

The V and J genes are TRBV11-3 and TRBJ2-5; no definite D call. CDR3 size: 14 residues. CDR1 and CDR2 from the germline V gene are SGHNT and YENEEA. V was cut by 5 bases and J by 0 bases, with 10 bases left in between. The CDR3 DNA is TGTGCCAGCAGCCCCCGGGTCTACCAAGAGACCCAGTACTTC. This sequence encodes CASSPRVYQETQYF.

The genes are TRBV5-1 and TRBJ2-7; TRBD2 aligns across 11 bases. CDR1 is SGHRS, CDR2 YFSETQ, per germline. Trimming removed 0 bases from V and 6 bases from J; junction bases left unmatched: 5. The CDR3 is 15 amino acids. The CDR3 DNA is TGCGCCAGCAGCTTGGGTAGCGGGAGGGCCCCCGAGCAGTACTTC. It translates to CASSLGSGRAPEQYF. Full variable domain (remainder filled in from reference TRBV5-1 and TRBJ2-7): KAGVTQTPRYLIKTRGQQVTLSCSPISGHRSVSWYQQTPGQGLQFLFEYFSETQRNKGNFPGRFSGRQFSNSRSEMNVSTLELGDSALYLCASSLGSGRAPEQYFGPGTRLTVT.

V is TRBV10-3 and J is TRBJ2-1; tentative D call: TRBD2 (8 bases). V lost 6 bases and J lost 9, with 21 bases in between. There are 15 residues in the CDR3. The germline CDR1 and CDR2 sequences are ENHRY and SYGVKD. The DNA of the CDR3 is TGTGCCATCAGACGGGAGGGTTCAGGGGGAGGTGAGCAGTTCTTC. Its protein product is CAIRREGSGGGEQFF.

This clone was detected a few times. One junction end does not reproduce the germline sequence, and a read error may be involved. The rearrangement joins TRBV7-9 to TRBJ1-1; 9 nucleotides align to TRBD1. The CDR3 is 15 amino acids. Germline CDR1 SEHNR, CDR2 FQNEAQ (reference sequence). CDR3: CSSSFLVQGASEAFF. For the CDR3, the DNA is TGTTCCAGCAGCTTCCTTGTACAGGGGGCCTCTGAAGCTTTCTTT.

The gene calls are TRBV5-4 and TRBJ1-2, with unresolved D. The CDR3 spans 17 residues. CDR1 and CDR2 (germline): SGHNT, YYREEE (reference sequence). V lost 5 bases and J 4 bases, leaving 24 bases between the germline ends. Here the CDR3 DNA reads TGTGCCAGCAGGGTTTTCGGATTAGCCGATAGGAGCTATGGCTACACCTTC. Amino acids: CASRVFGLADRSYGYTF.

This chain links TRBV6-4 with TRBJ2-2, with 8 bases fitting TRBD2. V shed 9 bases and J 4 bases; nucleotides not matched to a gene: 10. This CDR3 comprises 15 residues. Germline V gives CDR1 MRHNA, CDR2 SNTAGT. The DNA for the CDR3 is TGTGCCAGTGAAAGCACGAGCGGGGGCACCGGGGAGCTGTTTTTT. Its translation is CASESTSGGTGELFF.

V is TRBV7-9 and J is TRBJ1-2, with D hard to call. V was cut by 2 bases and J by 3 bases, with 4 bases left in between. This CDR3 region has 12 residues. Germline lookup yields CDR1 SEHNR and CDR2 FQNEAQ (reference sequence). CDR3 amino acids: CASSLQDYGYTF. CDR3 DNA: TGTGCCAGCAGCTTACAGGACTATGGCTACACCTTC.

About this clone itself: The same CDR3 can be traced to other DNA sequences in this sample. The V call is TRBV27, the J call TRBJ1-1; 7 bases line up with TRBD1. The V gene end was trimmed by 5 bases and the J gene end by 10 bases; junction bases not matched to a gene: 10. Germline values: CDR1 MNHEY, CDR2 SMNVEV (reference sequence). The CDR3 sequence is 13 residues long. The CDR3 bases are TGTGCCAGCAGTCCTGGGACAGTCTTCGGAGCTTTCTTT. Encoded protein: CASSPGTVFGAFF.

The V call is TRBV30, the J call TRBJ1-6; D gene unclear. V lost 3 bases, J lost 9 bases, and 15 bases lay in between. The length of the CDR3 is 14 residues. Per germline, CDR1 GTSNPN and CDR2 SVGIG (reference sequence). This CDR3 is CAWSLLAGGSPLHF. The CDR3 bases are TGTGCCTGGAGCCTGTTGGCTGGAGGTTCACCCCTCCACTTT.

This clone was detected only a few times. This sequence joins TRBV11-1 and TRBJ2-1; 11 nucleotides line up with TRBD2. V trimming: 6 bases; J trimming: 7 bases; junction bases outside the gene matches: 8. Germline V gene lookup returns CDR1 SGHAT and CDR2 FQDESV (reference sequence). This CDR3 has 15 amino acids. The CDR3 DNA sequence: TGTGCCAGCAGTTTGTGGAGACTAGCGGGGAATGAGCAGTTCTTC. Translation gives CASSLWRLAGNEQFF.

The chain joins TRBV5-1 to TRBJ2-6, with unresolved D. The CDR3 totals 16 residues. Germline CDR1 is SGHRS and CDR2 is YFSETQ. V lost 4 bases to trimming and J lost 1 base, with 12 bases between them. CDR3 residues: CASSPTLGSGANVLTF. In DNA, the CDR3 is TGCGCCAGCAGCCCGACTTTAGGTTCTGGGGCCAACGTCCTGACTTTC. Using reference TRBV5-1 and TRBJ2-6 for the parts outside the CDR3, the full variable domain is KAGVTQTPRYLIKTRGQQVTLSCSPISGHRSVSWYQQTPGQGLQFLFEYFSETQRNKGNFPGRFSGRQFSNSRSEMNVSTLELGDSALYLCASSPTLGSGANVLTFGAGSRLTVL.

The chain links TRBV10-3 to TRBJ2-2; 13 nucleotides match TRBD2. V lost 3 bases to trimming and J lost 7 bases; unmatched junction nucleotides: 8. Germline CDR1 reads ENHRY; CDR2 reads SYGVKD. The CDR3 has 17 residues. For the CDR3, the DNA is TGTGCCATCAGTGACCCCGGACTAGCGGGAGTTGGCGGGGAGCTGTTTTTT. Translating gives CAISDPGLAGVGGELFF.

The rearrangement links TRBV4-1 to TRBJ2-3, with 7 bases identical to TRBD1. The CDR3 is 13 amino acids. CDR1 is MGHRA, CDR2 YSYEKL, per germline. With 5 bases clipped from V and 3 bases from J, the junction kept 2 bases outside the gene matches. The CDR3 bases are TGCGCCAGCAGCATACAGGGGACAGATACGCAGTATTTT. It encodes CASSIQGTDTQYF.

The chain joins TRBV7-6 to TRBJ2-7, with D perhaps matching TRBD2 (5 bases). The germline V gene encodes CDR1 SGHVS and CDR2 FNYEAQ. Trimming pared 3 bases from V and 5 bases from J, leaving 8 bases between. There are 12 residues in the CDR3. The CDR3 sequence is CASSLAGDEQYF. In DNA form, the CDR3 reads TGTGCCAGCAGCTTGGCGGGTGACGAGCAGTACTTC. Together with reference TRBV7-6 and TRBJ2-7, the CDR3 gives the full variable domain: GAGVSQSPRYKVTKRGQDVALRCDPISGHVSLYWYRQALGQGPEFLTYFNYEAQQDKSGLPNDRFSAERPEGSISTLTIQRTEQRDSAMYRCASSLAGDEQYFGPGTRLTVT.

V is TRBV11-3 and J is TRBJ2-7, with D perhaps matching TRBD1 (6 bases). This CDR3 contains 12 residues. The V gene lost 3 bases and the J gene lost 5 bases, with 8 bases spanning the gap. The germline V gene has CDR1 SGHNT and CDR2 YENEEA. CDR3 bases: TGTGCCAGCAGCTTTGGACAGCACGAGCAGTACTTC. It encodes CASSFGQHEQYF.

The CDR3 nucleotides are TGCAGCGTCCTCCCGGGACTACTCGATGAGCAGTTCTTC. This encodes CSVLPGLLDEQFF. This sequence joins TRBV29-1 and TRBJ2-1; 7 nucleotides line up with TRBD2. The germline V gene has CDR1 SQVTM and CDR2 ANQGSEA. The CDR3 runs 13 residues. The junction had 10 bases not matched to a gene; V was cut back by 6 bases and J by 8 bases.

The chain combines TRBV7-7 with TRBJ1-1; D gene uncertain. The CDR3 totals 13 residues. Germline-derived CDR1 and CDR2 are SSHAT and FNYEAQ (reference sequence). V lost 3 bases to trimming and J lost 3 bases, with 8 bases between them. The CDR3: CASSFDPDTEAFF. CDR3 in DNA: TGTGCCAGCAGCTTCGATCCGGACACTGAAGCTTTCTTT.

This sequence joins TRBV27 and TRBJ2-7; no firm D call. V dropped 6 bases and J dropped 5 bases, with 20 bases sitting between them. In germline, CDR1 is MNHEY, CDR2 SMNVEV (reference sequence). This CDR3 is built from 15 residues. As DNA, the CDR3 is TGTGCCAGCAGCGGCGGTTGGCAATTCGTCGACGAGCAGTACTTC. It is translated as CASSGGWQFVDEQYF.

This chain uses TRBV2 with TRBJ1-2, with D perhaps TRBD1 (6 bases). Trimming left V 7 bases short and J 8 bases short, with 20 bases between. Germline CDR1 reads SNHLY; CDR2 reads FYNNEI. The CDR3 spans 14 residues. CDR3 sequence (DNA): TGTGCCAGCACTATAGGGGGGGGCGCAGGGGGCTACACCTTC. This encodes CASTIGGGAGGYTF.

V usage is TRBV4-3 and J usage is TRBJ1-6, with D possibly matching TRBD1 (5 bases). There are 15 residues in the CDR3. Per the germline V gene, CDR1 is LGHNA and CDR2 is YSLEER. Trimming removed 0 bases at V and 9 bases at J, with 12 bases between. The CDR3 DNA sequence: TGCGCCAGCAGCCAAGATCCCCAGGGTCGTTCACCCCTCCACTTT. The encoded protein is CASSQDPQGRSPLHF.

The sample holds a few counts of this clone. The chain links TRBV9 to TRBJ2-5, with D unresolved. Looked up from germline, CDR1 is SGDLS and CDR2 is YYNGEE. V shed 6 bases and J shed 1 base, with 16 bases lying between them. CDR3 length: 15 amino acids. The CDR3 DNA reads TGTGCCAGCACAGCGAGAGGCCAACTCCAAGAGACCCAGTACTTC. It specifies CASTARGQLQETQYF. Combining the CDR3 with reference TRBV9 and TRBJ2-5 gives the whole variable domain DSGVTQTPKHLITATGQRVTLRCSPRSGDLSVYWYQQSLDQGLQFLIQYYNGEERAKGNILERFSAQQFPDLHSELNLSSLELGDSALYFCASTARGQLQETQYFGPGTRLLVL.

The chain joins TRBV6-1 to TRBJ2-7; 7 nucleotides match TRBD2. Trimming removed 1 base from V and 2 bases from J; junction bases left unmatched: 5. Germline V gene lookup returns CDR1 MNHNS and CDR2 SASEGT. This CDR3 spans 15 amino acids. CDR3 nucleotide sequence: TGTGCCAGCAGTGAAGGAGCAGGACTAGCCTACGAGCAGTACTTC. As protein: CASSEGAGLAYEQYF.

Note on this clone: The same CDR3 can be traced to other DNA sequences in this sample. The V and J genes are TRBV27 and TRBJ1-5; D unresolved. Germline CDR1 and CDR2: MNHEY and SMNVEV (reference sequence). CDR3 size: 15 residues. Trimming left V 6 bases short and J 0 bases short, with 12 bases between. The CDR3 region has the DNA TGTGCCAGCAGCCGTGCGGGTTATAGCAATCAGCCCCAGCATTTT. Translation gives CASSRAGYSNQPQHF.

The CDR3: CASSEQMTLITDTQYF. CDR3 bases: TGTGCCAGCAGTGAACAAATGACTCTGATCACAGATACGCAGTATTTT. The chain combines TRBV2 with TRBJ2-3; D ambiguous. The CDR3 runs to 16 residues. Germline CDR1 reads SNHLY; CDR2 reads FYNNEI. V was shortened by 2 bases and J by 2 bases, with 14 bases between the two germline ends.

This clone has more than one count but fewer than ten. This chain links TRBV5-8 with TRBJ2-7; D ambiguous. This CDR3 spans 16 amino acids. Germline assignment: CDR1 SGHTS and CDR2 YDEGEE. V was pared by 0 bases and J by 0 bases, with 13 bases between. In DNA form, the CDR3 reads TGTGCCAGCAGCTTGGGCACTAAGCTCAGCTCCTACGAGCAGTACTTC. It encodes CASSLGTKLSSYEQYF.

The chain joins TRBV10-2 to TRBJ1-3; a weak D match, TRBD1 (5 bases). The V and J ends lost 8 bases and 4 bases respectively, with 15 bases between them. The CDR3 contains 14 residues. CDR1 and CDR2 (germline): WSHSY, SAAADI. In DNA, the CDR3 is TGCGCCAGCGTGGATAGGGGCCTCGGAAACACCATATATTTT. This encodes CASVDRGLGNTIYF.

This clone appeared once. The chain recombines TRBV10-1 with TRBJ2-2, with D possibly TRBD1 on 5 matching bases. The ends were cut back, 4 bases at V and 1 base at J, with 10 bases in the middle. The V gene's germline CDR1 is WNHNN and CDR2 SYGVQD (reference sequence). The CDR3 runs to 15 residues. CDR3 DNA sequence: TGCGCCAGCAGTGGCTCAGGGCTGAACACCGGGGAGCTGTTTTTT. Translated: CASSGSGLNTGELFF.

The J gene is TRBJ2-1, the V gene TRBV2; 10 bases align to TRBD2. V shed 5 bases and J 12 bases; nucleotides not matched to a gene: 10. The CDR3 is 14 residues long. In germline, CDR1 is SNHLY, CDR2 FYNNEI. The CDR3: CASSSPTQRGGQFF. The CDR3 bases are TGTGCCAGCAGTTCGCCTACACAGCGGGGGGGGCAGTTCTTC.

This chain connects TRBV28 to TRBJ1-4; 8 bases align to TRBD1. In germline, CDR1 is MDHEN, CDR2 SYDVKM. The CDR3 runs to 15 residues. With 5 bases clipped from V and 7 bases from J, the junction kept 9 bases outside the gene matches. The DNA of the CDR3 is TGTGCCAGCAGTGCACCGGGACAGGCCTTTGAAAAACTGTTTTTT. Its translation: CASSAPGQAFEKLFF.